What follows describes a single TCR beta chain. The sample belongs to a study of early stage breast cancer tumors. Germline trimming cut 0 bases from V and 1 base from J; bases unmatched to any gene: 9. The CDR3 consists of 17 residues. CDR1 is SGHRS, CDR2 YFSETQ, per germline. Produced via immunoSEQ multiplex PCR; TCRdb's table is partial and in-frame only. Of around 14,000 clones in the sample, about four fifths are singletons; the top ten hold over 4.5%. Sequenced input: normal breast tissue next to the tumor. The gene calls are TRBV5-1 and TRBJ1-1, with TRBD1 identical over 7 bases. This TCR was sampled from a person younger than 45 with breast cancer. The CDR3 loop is CASSLGGGTVGNTEAFF. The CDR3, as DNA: TGCGCCAGCAGCTTGGGCGGGGGGACAGTTGGGAACACTGAAGCTTTCTTT.